The clone carrying this T cell receptor (beta chain) has a count of ten or more. Its target is unknown. These data belong to a study of regulatory T cells in long-lasting Graves disease. Looking at the study overall: Patients with new Graves' disease had used antithyroid drugs below 3 months. Study observations and caveats: Persistent disease was associated with favored TRBV28 usage and with favored use of TRBJ1-2 and TRBJ2-5.

Time point described: newly diagnosed GD, antithyroid drugs for less than 3 months. Generation of the TCR library employed RNA extracted from PBMCs. Building of the TCR beta libraries involved iRepertoire HTBI primers and Arm-PCR of CDR3 regions. Per the original methods: The samples included around 62 TRBV and 15 or so TRBJ segments. TCRdb fed the multiplex PCR reads into MiXCR, producing one record per CDR3 protein. Here the V and J calls rest on TCRdb's processing, not on the authors' analysis. The sample lists some 450,000 distinct CDR3 sequences, about 17% occurring once. Trimming shortened V by 0 bases and J by 3 bases, and 13 bases separated the two germline ends. Germline values: CDR1 SGHRS, CDR2 YFSETQ. The CDR3 is 15 residues long. Another study also made use of these data, one on T cells in Graves' hyperthyroidism and ophthalmopathy. That paper adds: TCR CDR3 underwent first-round RT-PCR with the HTBI primer set.

Source: peripheral blood mononuclear cells (PBMCs), taken at new diagnosis, from a patient treated with antithyroid drugs. This chain uses TRBV5-1 with TRBJ2-7; D unclear. This sequence originates from a woman aged 30 to 39 with Graves disease. The CDR3 protein is CASSLGGSSYYEQYF. The CDR3, as DNA: TGCGCCAGCAGCTTGGGGGGTAGCAGCTACTACGAGCAGTACTTC.